Below, 8 T cell receptor beta chains from the same sample are listed, as sequenced in a study of T cell repertoires in aging, cancer and after chemotherapy. Amplification of TCR beta used genomic DNA extracted from peripheral blood. TRB rearrangements spanning V, D and J were amplified using mixed TRB-A/B primers. TCRdb used MiXCR to reprocess the multiplex PCR reads, holding one entry per CDR3 protein. Here the sample spans 9,000 to 13,000 distinct CDR3 sequences, around a quarter being singletons. The material sequenced was blood. Source of these receptors: a human donor in good health.

In this sample, this clonotype turned up a few times. This rearrangement joins TRBV27 to TRBJ2-7, with 7 bases aligning to TRBD2. Unmatched junction bases numbered 10, after V lost 6 bases and J lost 2 bases. The CDR3 has 15 residues. Germline CDR1 and CDR2: MNHEY and SMNVEV (reference sequence). The CDR3 protein is CASSTIAGLTYEQYF. The DNA of the CDR3 is TGTGCCAGCAGCACTATAGCGGGCCTCACCTACGAGCAGTACTTC.

CDR3 DNA sequence: TGTGCCAGTTACGAGGGATCGAACGAGGGTTCACCCCTCCACTTT. This encodes CASYEGSNEGSPLHF. The chain links TRBV28 to TRBJ1-6, with unresolved D. Deletions cut 9 bases from V and 9 bases from J, with 21 bases between. This CDR3 is built from 15 residues. In germline, CDR1 is MDHEN, CDR2 SYDVKM.

Within the sample, this clonotype is medium-sized. The gene calls are TRBV6-5 and TRBJ1-1; D unclear. V was cut by 6 bases and J by 3 bases, with 8 bases left in between. From germline, CDR1 is MNHEY and CDR2 SVGAGI. The CDR3 has 12 amino acids. The CDR3 loop is CASSQTYTEAFF. As DNA, the CDR3 is TGTGCCAGCAGCCAGACCTACACTGAAGCTTTCTTT.

Regarding this clonotype: This sequence may be a read error, since a much larger clone differs from it by one base. The chain recombines TRBV6-5 with TRBJ2-2, with D uncertain. Germline V gene data show CDR1 as MNHEY and CDR2 as SVGAGI. CDR3 length equals 14 residues. The CDR3 region has the DNA TGTGCCAGCGGTTACTCTGGCACCCCCGGGGAGCTGTTTTTT. Translating it yields CASGYSGTPGELFF.

The chain's CDR3 is CASSHRGLGTDTQYF. In DNA, the CDR3 is TGTGCCAGCAGTCACAGGGGGCTTGGCACAGATACGCAGTATTTT. The V call is TRBV6-5, the J call TRBJ2-3, with 9 bases that match TRBD1. With 5 bases clipped from V and 1 base from J, the junction kept 4 bases outside the gene matches. Germline values: CDR1 MNHEY, CDR2 SVGAGI. The CDR3 consists of 15 residues.

Within the sample, this clonotype is medium-sized. The V call is TRBV15, the J call TRBJ2-2; 8 bases are shared with TRBD1. J gave up 7 bases and V 7 bases, and 14 bases lay outside the gene matches. Germline CDR1 is LNHNV and CDR2 is YYDKDF (reference sequence). The CDR3 runs to 16 residues. CDR3 sequence reads: CATIDLGDRGNGELFF. Written as DNA, the CDR3 is TGTGCCACCATAGATCTCGGAGACAGGGGAAACGGGGAGCTGTTTTTT.

The J gene is TRBJ2-5, the V gene TRBV18, with 9 bases matching TRBD1. The germline V gene has CDR1 KGHSH and CDR2 LQKENI. This CDR3 region has 16 residues. J gave up 7 bases and V 4 bases, and 13 bases lay outside the gene matches. CDR3 nucleotides: TGTGCCAGCTCACTTCGAACCGGACAGGGGCCGGGGACCCAGTACTTC. It is translated as CASSLRTGQGPGTQYF.

This clonotype was seen more than once but under ten times. This chain connects TRBV5-5 to TRBJ1-4, with a weak D call TRBD1 (5 bases). The CDR3 sequence is 15 residues long. The germline V and J ends were trimmed by 1 base and 6 bases, with 13 bases remaining between them. CDR1 SGHKS and CDR2 YYEKEE come from the germline V gene (reference sequence). CDR3 in DNA: TGTGCCAGCAGCTTGCTGGGGGATCCTTATGAAAAACTGTTTTTT. Translating gives CASSLLGDPYEKLFF.